This T cell receptor (beta chain) appears in the sequencing data of a study of tumor-infiltrating lymphocytes in primary liver carcinoma (TCRdb year 2017). In the study overall: Of the five patients, three men and two women aged 30 to 69 years, four had hepatocellular carcinoma and one had combined HCC and intrahepatic cholangiocarcinoma. Tumors of the five patients were stage T1-T3 N0M0 with maximum diameters of roughly 4.2 to 10 cm. Each sample produced about 3.65 to 7.13 million productive TCRbeta reads, and read depth showed no significant difference between tissue types. Across five regions of each liver tumor, along with adjacent normal tissue and blood, the study brought together TCRbeta repertoire sequencing, expression microarrays and whole-exome sequencing. A total of 35 or so specimens from 5 patients went through TCRbeta repertoire sequencing, namely 25 tumor regions, 5 adjacent noncancerous liver tissues and 5 peripheral blood samples. Agilent mRNA microarray profiling was performed on the approximately 25 tumor region samples to relate TCRbeta repertoire diversity to the local molecular phenotype. High reproducibility was observed for the technical replicate repertoires, with mean shared-clone rates roughly 0.87 and correlation coefficients above 0.95.

Per the germline V gene (reference sequence), GTSNPN is the CDR1 and SVGIG is the CDR2. Deletion took 3 bases off V and 3 bases off J, with a span of 11 bases between the germline ends. Spanning cysteine to phenylalanine, the CDR3 consists of 13 amino acids. The CDR3 DNA has 39 bases and is translated from base 1. Using a constant-region primer and ProtoScript II reverse transcriptase, TCRbeta-specific cDNA was reverse-transcribed from about 0.45 ug total RNA. The TCRbeta libraries were prepared through three rounds of nested multiplex PCR following a slightly modified ARM-PCR procedure. Multiplex TRBV1-TRBV30 forward primers and a Cbeta reverse primer were used in the first two PCR rounds, each of which was run for about 10 cycles. A final 25-cycle PCR with Deep VentR polymerase added sample barcodes and Illumina adapters. Before sequencing, amplicons of 200-500 bp were purified from gel using a QIAquick gel extraction kit. An Illumina HiSeq 2500 was used to sequence the TCRbeta amplicons, generating 250-bp paired-end reads. The original methods were these. Quality trimming of reads was performed with Trimmomatic v0.33, and paired reads were merged with FLASH v1.2.11 so that full CDR3 sequences could be recovered. V, D and J germline segments were assigned to the rearranged TCRbeta sequences by MiGEC v1.2.1b. Clonotype statistics and Shannon-Wiener diversity indices were calculated with VDJtools v1.0.0. To reduce sampling bias, subsequent analyses other than the diversity analysis used only the 250 most abundant clonotypes in each sample. TCRdb trimmed public reads at Q25 via fastp, called clones via MiXCR and kept in-frame beta chains. All rows with the same CDR3 protein become a single entry with the most common DNA and genes. What appears here as the V and J calls and clone size reflects TCRdb's work, not the paper's. This sample has about 78,000 distinct CDR3 sequences in its table, and over 60% of those were observed once. Clones ranked in the top ten supply around a quarter of the sample.

The table lists this clonotype with many counts. Its specific antigen is unknown. Per-base qualities were not stored, and no clone one base away is much larger. Summary of the overall study and its limitations: Because only the TCR beta chain was sequenced and unpaired alpha chains were not captured, true repertoire diversity is likely underestimated. The study included only 4 to 6 patients, and the authors note findings should be validated in a larger study. Only roughly 7-24% of top clones appeared in all five regions of a tumor, which suggests that tumor-infiltrating T cells are spatially heterogeneous. Pairs of tumor regions showed greater repertoire overlap (mean roughly 35%) than tumor-adjacent pairs (roughly 17%) or tumor-blood pairs (approximately 15%), which is consistent with antigen-driven expansion. A significantly larger repertoire fraction was made up by the top 250 clones in tumors than in blood (p = 0.039). Bulk unsorted samples precluded comparing CD4+ and CD8+ T cell repertoires.

Total RNA and DNA were co-extracted without cell sorting from around 20-30 mg of bulk tissue using the AllPrep DNA/RNA mini kit. About 5 patients with histopathologically diagnosed primary liver carcinoma underwent surgical resection in China between 2015 and 2016. At the time of sampling, the patients had chronic HBV infection and had not received any treatment. Five spatially separated regions were sampled from each tumor: the superior, inferior, left-lateral and right-lateral poles, plus the tumor centre. Histological examination found more than 80% viable tumor cells in every tumor sample. Fresh tumor and adjacent tissue pieces were bisected, with one half stored in RNAlater at -80 degrees C and the other half sent for histology.

Material: liver tumor tissue from sampling region 4. The cell subset or site tag for this specimen amounts to: tumor region T4, right-lateral pole. The receptor's source is a man aged 35-49 years with primary liver carcinoma and hepatitis B virus infection. The chain employs TRBV30 and TRBJ1-1; a weak D assignment points to TRBD1 (6 bases agree). The nucleotide sequence is given as TGTGCCTGGAGGGGGGGCTCGTACACTGAAGCTTTCTTT. This is translated as CAWRGGSYTEAFF. The entire variable domain, with the stretches around the CDR3 drawn from the reference TRBV30 and TRBJ1-1 proteins, is SQTIHQWPATLVQPVGSPLSLECTVEGTSNPNLYWYRQAAGRGLQLLFYSVGIGQISSEVPQNLSASRPQDRQFILSSKKLLLSDSGFYLCAWRGGSYTEAFFGQGTRLTVV.